The next 22 T cell receptor beta chains were all read from a single sample in a study of shared T cell receptors in the human thymus. Only in-frame clones appear in the TCRdb table, and some are missing; sequencing was by immunoSEQ multiplex PCR. The repertoire holds more than 550,000 clones, with about 90% as singletons. The sample also formed part of further work on human thymus T cells.

The specimen was thymocytes. Every receptor here comes from a boy under two years old with a congenital heart defect.

This clone was counted once. The V call is TRBV11-1, the J call TRBJ2-3, with 7 bases aligning to TRBD2. Germline V CDR1 and CDR2: SGHAT, FQDESV (reference sequence). J lost 11 bases, V lost 3 bases, and 11 bases had no gene match. The length of the CDR3 is 14 residues. The CDR3, as DNA: TGTGCCAGCAGCTTGCTAGCGGCTCCGGGATTGCAGTATTTT. Protein product: CASSLLAAPGLQYF.

CDR3 sequence (DNA): TGTGCCATCAGGACTAGCGGGAGCACCGGGGAGCTGTTTTTT. Amino acid sequence: CAIRTSGSTGELFF. This chain links TRBV10-3 with TRBJ2-2; TRBD2 matches at 12 bases. With 6 bases clipped from V and 4 bases from J, the junction kept 0 bases outside the gene matches. The germline gives CDR1 ENHRY, CDR2 SYGVKD. The CDR3 totals 14 residues.

V is TRBV4-2 and J is TRBJ2-7, with TRBD1 as a possible D gene (6 bases). Per germline, CDR1 LGHNA and CDR2 YNFKEQ. The CDR3 spans 15 residues. V gave up 0 bases and J gave up 3 bases, with 12 bases separating them. As DNA, the CDR3 is TGTGCCAGCAGCCAAGACGTTAGAGGGGGCTACGAGCAGTACTTC. It translates to CASSQDVRGGYEQYF.

V and J are TRBV20-1 and TRBJ2-1; D remains unclear. The CDR3 consists of 11 residues. The germline CDR1 and CDR2 sequences are DFQATT and SNEGSKA (reference sequence). Deletions cut 0 bases from V and 8 bases from J, with 5 bases between. The CDR3 region is CSARDLDEQFF. For the CDR3, the DNA is TGCAGTGCTAGAGATTTAGATGAGCAGTTCTTC.

The chain links TRBV12-5 to TRBJ2-7; 12 bases map to TRBD2. Germline loops: CDR1 LGHNT, CDR2 FRNRAP. This CDR3 spans 17 amino acids. Trimming removed 8 bases from V and 5 bases from J; junction bases left unmatched: 16. This CDR3 is CASSFGVRLAGVNEQYF. As DNA, the CDR3 is TGTGCTAGTTCGTTTGGAGTTCGACTAGCGGGAGTGAACGAGCAGTACTTC.

The rearrangement links TRBV6-5 to TRBJ2-5; 10 bases match TRBD2. V shed 0 bases and J 11 bases; nucleotides not matched to a gene: 9. The CDR3 covers 15 residues. The germline V gene has CDR1 MNHEY and CDR2 SVGAGI. The CDR3 sequence is CASSYSKPSGGPQYF. In DNA form, the CDR3 reads TGTGCCAGCAGTTACTCGAAACCTAGCGGGGGACCTCAGTACTTC.

The chain links TRBV27 to TRBJ2-7, with D uncertain. The germline V gene has CDR1 MNHEY and CDR2 SMNVEV (reference sequence). V lost 5 bases to trimming and J lost 4 bases, with 15 bases between them. There are 14 residues in the CDR3. CDR3 in DNA: TGTGCCAGCAGTCCGCACCCCAAGCTATACGAGCAGTACTTC. It translates to CASSPHPKLYEQYF.

V is TRBV12-5 and J is TRBJ1-5; D remains ambiguous. The length of the CDR3 is 15 residues. The germline V and J ends were trimmed by 2 bases and 2 bases, with 10 bases remaining between them. In germline, CDR1 is LGHNT, CDR2 FRNRAP. CDR3 protein: CASGLTTRRNQPQHF. As DNA, the CDR3 is TGTGCTAGTGGTTTGACGACAAGGCGCAATCAGCCCCAGCATTTT.

The chain employs TRBV4-3 and TRBJ2-1; tentative D call: TRBD2 (6 bases). V was pared by 1 base and J by 3 bases, with 16 bases between. CDR3 size: 17 residues. The V gene's germline CDR1 is LGHNA and CDR2 YSLEER. CDR3 region: CASSQGPGSEHYNEQFF. CDR3 nucleotide sequence: TGCGCCAGCAGCCAAGGGCCCGGGAGCGAACACTACAATGAGCAGTTCTTC.

J is TRBJ2-7 and V is TRBV10-3; D perhaps matches TRBD2 (6 bases). V lost 10 bases and J lost 3, with 16 bases in between. The CDR3 sequence is 13 residues long. Germline V gives CDR1 ENHRY, CDR2 SYGVKD. The CDR3 reads CATRPHGGYEQYF. The CDR3 nucleotides are TGTGCCACCCGCCCGCACGGGGGCTACGAGCAGTACTTC.

J is TRBJ2-7 and V is TRBV5-1; D possibly corresponds to TRBD1 (5 bases). V was pared by 4 bases and J by 3 bases, with 8 bases between. The CDR3 has 12 amino acids. Germline loops: CDR1 SGHRS, CDR2 YFSETQ. This chain's CDR3 is CASSPGIYEQYF. In DNA, the CDR3 is TGCGCCAGCAGCCCAGGGATCTACGAGCAGTACTTC.

The chain couples TRBV18 to TRBJ2-1, with 8 bases aligning to TRBD2. Trimming cost V 8 bases and J 7 bases; bases outside gene matches: 10. Germline CDR1 and CDR2: KGHSH and LQKENI. The CDR3 contains 14 residues. CDR3 sequence: CASMSGRGLNEQFF. The CDR3 nucleotides read TGTGCCAGCATGAGCGGGAGAGGTTTAAATGAGCAGTTCTTC.

V usage is TRBV7-9 and J usage is TRBJ2-1; D is undetermined. The germline V gene encodes CDR1 SEHNR and CDR2 FQNEAQ (reference sequence). Trimming took off 7 bases at V and 0 bases at J, with 13 bases between the two ends. The CDR3 totals 15 residues. The CDR3 region is CASIKEHFSYNEQFF. CDR3 sequence (DNA): TGTGCCAGCATAAAAGAACATTTCTCCTACAATGAGCAGTTCTTC.

J is TRBJ2-7 and V is TRBV5-4, with 9 bases identical to TRBD2. This CDR3 spans 15 amino acids. CDR1 is SGHNT, CDR2 YYREEE, per germline (reference sequence). Trimming took 1 base from V and 3 from J; bases not matched to a gene: 5. The CDR3 is CASSLPVREGYEQYF. The CDR3 DNA follows: TGTGCCAGCAGCTTGCCCGTGCGGGAGGGCTACGAGCAGTACTTC.

The V gene is TRBV9, the J gene TRBJ2-3; 10 bases agree with TRBD1. CDR1 SGDLS and CDR2 YYNGEE come from the germline V gene. J gave up 6 bases and V 0 bases, and 7 bases lay outside the gene matches. This CDR3 is 16 amino acids long. In nucleotides, the CDR3 is TGTGCCAGCAGCGTAGGGGGGGACAGGGGAACGGATACGCAGTATTTT. Protein: CASSVGGDRGTDTQYF.

The chain combines TRBV9 with TRBJ2-3; D unclear. Trimming pared 4 bases from V and 7 bases from J, leaving 19 bases between. Germline values: CDR1 SGDLS, CDR2 YYNGEE. The CDR3 sequence is 15 residues long. CDR3 region: CASSSSPLPNHTQYF. The CDR3 DNA is TGTGCCAGCAGCTCAAGCCCACTACCCAATCATACGCAGTATTTT.

The rearrangement joins TRBV6-5 to TRBJ1-3, with D possibly matching TRBD1 (5 bases). The germline CDR1 and CDR2 sequences are MNHEY and SVGAGI. The germline V and J ends were trimmed by 8 bases and 0 bases, with 14 bases remaining between them. The CDR3 loop spans 15 amino acids. The CDR3 DNA is TGTGCCAGCTCTAGGGGTCGGAGCTCTGGAAACACCATATATTTT. It codes for CASSRGRSSGNTIYF.

Points on this clone: Distinct nucleotide sequences in the sample also encode this CDR3. CDR3 sequence (DNA): TGTGCCAGCAGCCAAGACCGTAACACCGGGGAGCTGTTTTTT. Protein: CASSQDRNTGELFF. The chain uses TRBV14 and TRBJ2-2; D unclear. Between the trimmed V and J ends, which lost 0 bases and 2 bases, there was a span of 4 bases. The CDR3 spans 14 residues. Germline loops: CDR1 SGHDN, CDR2 FVKESK.

The chain employs TRBV29-1 and TRBJ2-7; D might be TRBD2 (5 bases). The CDR3 consists of 14 residues. Between the trimmed V and J ends, which lost 6 bases and 2 bases, there was a span of 17 bases. CDR1 and CDR2 from the germline V gene are SQVTM and ANQGSEA. CDR3 in amino acids: CSVMGPGSTYEQYF. The CDR3 bases are TGCAGCGTGATGGGTCCGGGGAGCACCTACGAGCAGTACTTC.

The V call is TRBV27, the J call TRBJ1-2, with D unresolved. The germline V gene has CDR1 MNHEY and CDR2 SMNVEV (reference sequence). Trimming left V 5 bases short and J 5 bases short, with 15 bases between. The CDR3 spans 14 residues. CDR3 amino acids: CASSRQSGGYGYTF. In nucleotides, the CDR3 is TGTGCCAGCAGTCGCCAGTCGGGTGGGTATGGCTACACCTTC.

This chain uses TRBV15 with TRBJ2-7; a weak D match, TRBD1 (6 bases). This CDR3 has 14 residues. Germline V gene lookup returns CDR1 LNHNV and CDR2 YYDKDF (reference sequence). V was shortened by 3 bases and J by 0 bases, with 9 bases between the two germline ends. CDR3 nucleotides: TGTGCCACCAGCAGCCCGACAGGCTCCTACGAGCAGTACTTC. It yields the protein CATSSPTGSYEQYF.

The chain is built from TRBV7-2 and TRBJ1-5; 7 nucleotides match TRBD1. This CDR3 has 13 amino acids. Trimming at V came to 8 bases and at J to 7 bases, leaving 8 bases not matched to a gene. CDR1 is SGHTA and CDR2 is FQGNSA in the germline V gene. The CDR3 reads CASGQARGQPQHF. As DNA, the CDR3 is TGTGCCAGCGGACAGGCTCGGGGGCAGCCCCAGCATTTT.